Sequencing of this T cell receptor (beta chain) was carried out in a study of T cell responses to AZD1222 COVID-19 vaccine. As for the study in general: Second doses were pooled across both intervals (about 4 or about 12 weeks). Study-level results: Seropositive at baseline were only a handful of AZD1222 recipients. Repertoire sampling was restricted to post-peak T cell response timepoints.

This CDR3 contains 17 residues. After removal of 2 bases from V and 3 bases from J, the junction contained 6 bases not matched to a gene. Germline V gene data show CDR1 as SGHRS and CDR2 as YFSETQ. In its sample, this clone was seen once. Its antigen is not identified. The data were produced by immunoSEQ multiplex PCR, yet TCRdb's version contains in-frame clones alone and is incomplete. The sample consists of 25,000 to 30,000 clones, approximately 93% of them appearing once. This chain joins TRBV5-1 and TRBJ2-1; TRBD2 matches 12 bases. This TCR came from an adult in good health. Specimen: peripheral blood, collected on day 0 of AZD1222 vaccination. CDR3 DNA sequence: TGCGCCAGCAGCTTATCGGCTAGCGGGGGGGACTACAATGAGCAGTTCTTC. It yields the protein CASSLSASGGDYNEQFF.